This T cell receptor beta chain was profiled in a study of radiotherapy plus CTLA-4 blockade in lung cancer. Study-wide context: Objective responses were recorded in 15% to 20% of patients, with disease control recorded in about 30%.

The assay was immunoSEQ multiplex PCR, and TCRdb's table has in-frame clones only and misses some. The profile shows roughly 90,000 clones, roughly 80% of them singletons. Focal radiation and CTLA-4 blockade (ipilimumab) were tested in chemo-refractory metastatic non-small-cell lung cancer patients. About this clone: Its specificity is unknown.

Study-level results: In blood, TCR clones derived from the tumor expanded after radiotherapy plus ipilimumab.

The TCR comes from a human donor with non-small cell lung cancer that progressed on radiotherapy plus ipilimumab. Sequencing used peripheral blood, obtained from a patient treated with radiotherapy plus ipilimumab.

CDR3 DNA sequence: TGCAGCGTTGGTGGGGATGTGGGTGGCTACACCTTC. Translating it yields CSVGGDVGGYTF. The chain carries TRBV29-1 and TRBJ1-2, with D unresolved. This CDR3 is 12 amino acids long. V was trimmed by 4 bases and J by 7 bases, leaving 13 bases between them. Per germline, CDR1 SQVTM and CDR2 ANQGSEA.